This is a list of T cell receptor beta chains from one sample in a study of T cells in Graves' hyperthyroidism and ophthalmopathy. TCRdb reprocessed the multiplex PCR reads with MiXCR, giving one entry per CDR3 protein. The sample lists some 650,000 distinct CDR3 sequences, around 15% occurring once. Sequenced input: blood. These receptors were obtained from a woman aged 35 to 49 with Graves' ophthalmopathy. CDR3s include the opening cysteine and the closing phenylalanine or tryptophan. D genes are given only for firm matches. Expanded clones get a size class; other rows say once, few or many, or leave the size out.

j_call,d_call,clone_size,v_call,cdr3_nt,cdr3_aa
TRBJ2-1,TRBD2,many,TRBV20-1,TGCAGTGCTAGAGGTCACGCGGGGGGGGGTGAGCAGTTCTTC,CSARGHAGGGEQFF
TRBJ2-1,TRBD2,-,TRBV6-1,TGTGCCAGCAGAACAAGCGGGGATTTAAATGAGCAGTTCTTC,CASRTSGDLNEQFF
TRBJ2-3,-,many,TRBV3-1,TGTGCCAGCAGCCGAAGCCCAGGAGAGAGGTCGGATACGCAGTATTTT,CASSRSPGERSDTQYF
TRBJ2-3,-,few,TRBV20-1,TGCAGTGCTAGGGCAGATACGCAGTATTTT,CSARADTQYF
TRBJ2-1,TRBD2,many,TRBV11-2,TGCGCCAGCAGCTTAGCGGGGAGCTCCTACAATGAGCAGTTCTTC,CASSLAGSSYNEQFF
TRBJ2-7,TRBD2,-,TRBV5-4,TGTGCCAGCAGCTCAGCCGGACTAGCGGGAGTAGGTCCATACGAGCAGTACTTC,CASSSAGLAGVGPYEQYF
TRBJ1-6,-,-,TRBV5-1,TGCGCCAGCAGCGTAGCCGTACGGAGCTCCTATAATTCACCCCTCCACTTT,CASSVAVRSSYNSPLHF
TRBJ1-2,TRBD1,few,TRBV7-9,TGTGCCAGCAGCCCGACCGGGACAGGAGCTAACTATGGCTACACCTTC,CASSPTGTGANYGYTF
TRBJ2-1,TRBD2,many,TRBV12-5,TGTGCTAGCGCCCATAGCGGGAGGAGCTCCTACAATGAGCAGTTCTTC,CASAHSGRSSYNEQFF
TRBJ2-2,-,few,TRBV30,TGTGCCTGGAAAGGGGGGGCCGGGGAGCTGTTTTTT,CAWKGGAGELFF
TRBJ1-3,TRBD1,-,TRBV12-3/TRBV12-4,TGTGCCAGCAGTCCCATCCCCCTGTTGGGACAGGGCCGAAGACTGGAAAACACCATATATTTT,CASSPIPLLGQGRRLENTIYF
TRBJ2-1,-,few,TRBV5-1,TGCGCCAGCAGCTGGGCCGGGGGTGAGCAGTTCTTC,CASSWAGGEQFF
TRBJ1-5,-,-,TRBV7-6,TGTGCCAGCAGCTTGGCTCCCCATCAGCCCCAGCATTTT,CASSLAPHQPQHF
TRBJ2-3,-,many,TRBV6-1,TGTGCCAGCAGCCCCGCTAGGCTCCCCCGAAGCACAGATACGCAGTATTTT,CASSPARLPRSTDTQYF
TRBJ2-3,-,-,TRBV6-1,TGTGCCAGCAAGATCGGGGACTCCACAGATACGCAGTATTTT,CASKIGDSTDTQYF
TRBJ2-3,-,-,TRBV27,TGTGCCAGCAGTTTATTTCCAGGCACAGATACGCAGTATTTT,CASSLFPGTDTQYF
TRBJ1-6,TRBD1,few,TRBV6-1,TGTGCCAGCAGCGTGGTTCGCGGGGGACAGGCCTCCCTCGGTGATAATTCACCCCTCCACTTT,CASSVVRGGQASLGDNSPLHF